The 16 T cell receptor beta chains in this list originate from one sample, sequenced in a study of T cells in Graves' hyperthyroidism and ophthalmopathy. The investigators amplified TCR beta CDR3 regions from RNA transcripts. HTBI primers were the set used in a first-round RT-PCR of the TCR CDR3. TCRdb processed the multiplex PCR reads anew with MiXCR; each CDR3 protein has one entry. The sample records over 150,000 distinct CDR3 sequences, about a sixth being singletons. Input material: blood. These receptors came from a woman in her forties or fifties with Graves' hyperthyroidism.

The sample holds many counts of this clonotype. The chain combines TRBV2 with TRBJ2-7; perhaps TRBD2 as D (8 bases). The ends were cut back, 6 bases at V and 2 bases at J, with 35 bases in the middle. Per germline, CDR1 SNHLY and CDR2 FYNNEI. CDR3 size: 21 residues. CDR3 sequence reads: CASSHRGGQTHLNGIPYEQYF. The CDR3 DNA follows: TGTGCCAGCAGCCATCGGGGGGGACAGACACACTTAAATGGGATCCCCTACGAGCAGTACTTC.

This clonotype occurred many times. CDR3 sequence reads: CASSLDARAIQYF. CDR3 sequence (DNA): TGTGCCAGCAGTCTAGACGCAAGGGCCATTCAGTACTTC. The chain uses TRBV28 and TRBJ2-4; D gene uncertain. V was trimmed by 5 bases and J by 9 bases, leaving 14 bases between them. The CDR3 totals 13 residues. In germline, CDR1 is MDHEN, CDR2 SYDVKM.

The sample holds many counts of this clonotype. The CDR3 DNA reads as TGCGCCAGCAGCTTGGAGTCGAATTATGGCTACACCTTC. It is translated as CASSLESNYGYTF. The chain couples TRBV5-1 to TRBJ1-2, with D unresolved. Germline V gene lookup returns CDR1 SGHRS and CDR2 YFSETQ. V was pared by 0 bases and J by 5 bases, with 8 bases between. The CDR3 is made up of 13 amino acids.

In this sample, this clonotype turned up many times. The CDR3 region is CASSLAAREQYF. CDR3 nucleotides: TGTGCCAGCAGCTTAGCCGCGCGGGAGCAGTACTTC. J is TRBJ2-7 and V is TRBV7-2, with D hard to call. Per germline, CDR1 SGHTA and CDR2 FQGNSA. V was cut by 0 bases and J by 7 bases, with 7 bases left in between. The CDR3 consists of 12 residues.

This clonotype has at least ten counts. The rearrangement links TRBV28 to TRBJ2-1; possibly TRBD2 for D (5 bases). The CDR3 is made up of 15 amino acids. Germline lookup yields CDR1 MDHEN and CDR2 SYDVKM. Trimming removed 3 bases from V and 2 bases from J, with 11 bases in between. The CDR3 sequence is CASSFPETTYNEQFF. Written as DNA, the CDR3 is TGTGCCAGCAGTTTCCCGGAGACTACCTACAATGAGCAGTTCTTC. The full variable domain, its missing parts supplied by reference TRBV28 and TRBJ2-1, is DVKVTQSSRYLVKRTGEKVFLECVQDMDHENMFWYRQDPGLGLRLIYFSYDVKMKEKGDIPEGYSVSREKKERFSLILESASTNQTSMYLCASSFPETTYNEQFFGPGTRLTVL.

This clonotype was seen at least ten times. This chain joins TRBV12-3 or TRBV12-4 and TRBJ2-3; TRBD1 matches 7 bases. The length of the CDR3 is 12 residues. Germline trimming cut 5 bases from V and 9 bases from J; bases unmatched to any gene: 5. CDR3 DNA sequence: TGTGCCAGCAGTCCGGACAGGTACACGCAGTATTTT. Encoded protein: CASSPDRYTQYF.

The chain combines TRBV27 with TRBJ1-5; D perhaps matches TRBD1 (6 bases). CDR1 is MNHEY and CDR2 is SMNVEV in the germline V gene (reference sequence). The V and J ends lost 6 bases and 3 bases respectively, with 15 bases between them. The CDR3 is made up of 15 amino acids. The chain's CDR3 is CASRQGGGNNQPQHF. CDR3 nucleotide sequence: TGTGCCAGCAGACAGGGAGGGGGTAACAATCAGCCCCAGCATTTT.

In this sample, this clonotype turned up many times. V is TRBV6-1 and J is TRBJ1-1, with D perhaps matching TRBD1 (5 bases). Germline CDR1 is MNHNS and CDR2 is SASEGT. This CDR3 region has 14 residues. Trimming took 3 bases from V and 1 from J, leaving 9 bases between them. The CDR3 here is CASSEFGGNTEAFF. The CDR3 bases are TGTGCCAGCAGTGAGTTCGGGGGGAACACTGAAGCTTTCTTT.

This clonotype was seen ten or more times. The chain joins TRBV3-1 to TRBJ2-5, with D perhaps TRBD1 or TRBD2 (5 bases each). CDR1 is LGHDT, CDR2 YNNKEL, per germline (reference sequence). V was clipped by 0 bases and J by 4 bases, with 12 bases between them. The CDR3 is made up of 15 amino acids. In DNA, the CDR3 is TGTGCCAGCAGCCAAGATACCGGGGCATCAGAGACCCAGTACTTC. Residues: CASSQDTGASETQYF.

This clonotype was observed at least ten times. The chain joins TRBV2 to TRBJ2-2; the match to TRBD1 covers 7 bases. The CDR3 contains 15 residues. The V segment lost 6 bases and the J segment 0 bases; nucleotides outside the gene matches: 4. Germline CDR1 and CDR2: SNHLY and FYNNEI. The CDR3 protein is CASREQGANTGELFF. The CDR3 nucleotides are TGTGCCAGCAGGGAGCAGGGGGCGAACACCGGGGAGCTGTTTTTT.

Ten or more counts support this clonotype. V is TRBV2 and J is TRBJ2-1; D possibly matches TRBD1 or TRBD2 (6 bases each). The CDR3 consists of 16 residues. Trimming removed 1 base at V and 5 bases at J, with 15 bases between. Germline CDR1 SNHLY, CDR2 FYNNEI. The CDR3 DNA reads as TGTGCCAGCAGTGAAGGGGGGGCCCTGATCAACAATGAGCAGTTCTTC. This codes for CASSEGGALINNEQFF. Drawing the rest from reference TRBV2 and TRBJ2-1, the complete variable domain is EPEVTQTPSHQVTQMGQEVILRCVPISNHLYFYWYRQILGQKVEFLVSFYNNEISEKSEIFDDQFSVERPDGSNFTLKIRSTKLEDSAMYFCASSEGGALINNEQFFGPGTRLTVL.

In DNA, the CDR3 is TGTGCCAGCAGGCCCAGCGGGTCCTACAATGAGCAGTTCTTC. It encodes CASRPSGSYNEQFF. The chain joins TRBV7-9 to TRBJ2-1, with D possibly being TRBD2 (6 bases). The germline V gene encodes CDR1 SEHNR and CDR2 FQNEAQ (reference sequence). The germline V and J ends were trimmed by 6 bases and 1 base, with 10 bases remaining between them. The CDR3 covers 14 residues. The complete variable domain, with remaining parts taken from reference TRBV7-9 and TRBJ2-1, reads DTGVSQNPRHKITKRGQNVTFRCDPISEHNRLYWYRQTLGQGPEFLTYFQNEAQLEKSRLLSDRFSAERPKGSFSTLEIQRTEQGDSAMYLCASRPSGSYNEQFFGPGTRLTVL.

The chain has TRBV12-3 or TRBV12-4 and TRBJ2-7; TRBD1 might be the D (5 bases). Trimming cost V 4 bases and J 7 bases, with 20 bases left between them. This CDR3 region has 15 residues. CDR3 coding DNA: TGTGCCAGCAGTTACGGACAATCAGGCCGGTGGGAGCAGTACTTC. Translating gives CASSYGQSGRWEQYF.

The V and J genes are TRBV19 and TRBJ2-2; unclear D gene. Trimming removed 3 bases at V and 5 bases at J, with 1 base between. This CDR3 region has 11 residues. The V gene's germline CDR1 is LNHDA and CDR2 SQIVND (reference sequence). DNA for the CDR3: TGTGCCAGTAGTATTACCGGGGAGCTGTTTTTT. Translating it yields CASSITGELFF.

This clonotype has a count of ten or more. This chain connects TRBV5-5 to TRBJ1-1; a possible D gene is TRBD1 (5 bases). Germline values: CDR1 SGHKS, CDR2 YYEKEE (reference sequence). V dropped 4 bases and J dropped 4 bases, with 17 bases sitting between them. The CDR3 covers 15 residues. CDR3 sequence reads: CASSPLAGQGTEAFF. In DNA, the CDR3 is TGTGCCAGCAGCCCCCTGGCGGGGCAGGGCACTGAAGCTTTCTTT. Full variable domain (rest looked up from reference TRBV5-5 and TRBJ1-1): DAGVTQSPTHLIKTRGQQVTLRCSPISGHKSVSWYQQVLGQGPQFIFQYYEKEERGRGNFPDRFSARQFPNYSSELNVNALLLGDSALYLCASSPLAGQGTEAFFGQGTRLTVV.

In its sample, this clonotype was seen many times. The chain recombines TRBV18 with TRBJ1-1, with D possibly matching TRBD1 (6 bases). Per germline, CDR1 KGHSH and CDR2 LQKENI. Trimming took off 3 bases at V and 0 bases at J, with 17 bases between the two ends. There are 17 residues in the CDR3. CDR3: CASSPVRGLIMNTEAFF. As DNA, the CDR3 is TGTGCCAGCTCACCGGTGAGGGGGTTGATCATGAACACTGAAGCTTTCTTT.